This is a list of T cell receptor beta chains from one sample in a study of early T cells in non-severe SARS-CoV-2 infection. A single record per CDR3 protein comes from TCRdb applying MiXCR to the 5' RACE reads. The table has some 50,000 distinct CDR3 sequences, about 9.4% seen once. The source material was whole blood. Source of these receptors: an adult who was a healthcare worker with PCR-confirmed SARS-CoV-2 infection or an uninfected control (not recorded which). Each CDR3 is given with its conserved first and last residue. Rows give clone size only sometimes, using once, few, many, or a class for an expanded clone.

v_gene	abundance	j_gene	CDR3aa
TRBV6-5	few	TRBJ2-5	CASSYGSGSPETQYF
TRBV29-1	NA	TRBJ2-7	CSVEDRRGNGEQYF
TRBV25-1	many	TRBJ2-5	CASSTVGVQETQYF
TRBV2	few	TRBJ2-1	CASSEVRTSGASGEQFF
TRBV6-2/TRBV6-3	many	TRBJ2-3	CASRVAGKYTDTQYF
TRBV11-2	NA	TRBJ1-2	CASSLGVRAGYTF
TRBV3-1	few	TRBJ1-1	CASSQGRTTEAFF
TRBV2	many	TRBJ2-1	CASRTTSGSNEQFF
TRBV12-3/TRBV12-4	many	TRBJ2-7	CASSARTGLHEQYF
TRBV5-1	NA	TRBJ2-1	CASSPEASWVKEQFF
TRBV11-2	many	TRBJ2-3	CASSSLGPSFSQYF
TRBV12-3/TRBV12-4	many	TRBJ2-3	CASTRGGAIRTDTQYF
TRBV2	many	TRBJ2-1	CASDGVGLAGSYNEQFF
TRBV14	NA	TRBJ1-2	CASSQGSGYTF
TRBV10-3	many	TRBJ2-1	CAISEVFEGNEQFF
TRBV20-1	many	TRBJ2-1	CSARDPLAIVLVENEQFF
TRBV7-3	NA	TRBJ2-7	CASSLIFLAGVPYF